These 18 T cell receptor beta chains share one sample of origin, sequenced in a study of shared clonotypes between healthy human individuals. Assay: immunoSEQ multiplex PCR; the TCRdb copy retains only in-frame clones and omits some. The sample has roughly 2.6 million clones, roughly nine tenths seen once. The specimen sequenced was naive CD4+ T cells sorted from blood. Sample subset: CD45RA+ positively selected. These receptors were obtained from a man between 18 and 35 years old in good health.

This clone was seen only once. This chain joins TRBV28 and TRBJ2-5, with D possibly being TRBD1 (6 bases). V was clipped by 3 bases and J by 9 bases, with 17 bases between them. Germline V lookup: CDR1 MDHEN, CDR2 SYDVKM. CDR3 length: 14 residues. CDR3 coding DNA: TGTGCCAGCAGTTTTCCTCTGCCCAGGGGTCCCCAGTACTTC. This gives the protein CASSFPLPRGPQYF.

The chain is built from TRBV25-1 and TRBJ2-3, with D uncertain. Germline CDR1 is MGHDK and CDR2 is SYGVNS. The CDR3 spans 15 residues. Trimming shortened V by 7 bases and J by 0 bases, and 14 bases separated the two germline ends. The CDR3 protein is CASTPGKSSTDTQYF. In nucleotides, the CDR3 is TGTGCCAGCACTCCAGGAAAATCTAGCACAGATACGCAGTATTTT.

CDR3 protein: CASSDRPGPVNTEAFF. The CDR3 nucleotides are TGTGCCAGCAGTGATCGCCCGGGACCGGTGAACACTGAAGCTTTCTTT. The V gene is TRBV6-1, the J gene TRBJ1-1; a possible D gene is TRBD1 (5 bases). CDR1 and CDR2 (germline): MNHNS, SASEGT. V was clipped by 3 bases and J by 0 bases, with 14 bases between them. CDR3 length: 16 residues.

The chain carries TRBV30 and TRBJ1-5; 12 bases align to TRBD1. The CDR3 is 14 amino acids. Germline V gene data show CDR1 as GTSNPN and CDR2 as SVGIG (reference sequence). Germline trimming cut 2 bases from V and 9 bases from J; bases unmatched to any gene: 5. This CDR3 is CAWSRDRGRGPQHF. CDR3 nucleotide sequence: TGTGCCTGGAGTCGGGACAGGGGGCGGGGGCCCCAGCATTTT.

V gene TRBV30 combines with J gene TRBJ2-3; TRBD2 matches 14 bases. This CDR3 contains 16 residues. With 2 bases clipped from V and 5 bases from J, the junction kept 6 bases outside the gene matches. From germline, CDR1 is GTSNPN and CDR2 SVGIG (reference sequence). The CDR3 sequence is CAWSPGTSGRQDTQYF. CDR3 nucleotides: TGTGCCTGGAGTCCCGGGACTAGCGGGAGACAAGATACGCAGTATTTT. Drawing the rest from reference TRBV30 and TRBJ2-3, the complete variable domain is SQTIHQWPATLVQPVGSPLSLECTVEGTSNPNLYWYRQAAGRGLQLLFYSVGIGQISSEVPQNLSASRPQDRQFILSSKKLLLSDSGFYLCAWSPGTSGRQDTQYFGPGTRLTVL.

This clone was picked up a small number of times. The same CDR3 arises from other DNA sequences in this sample as well. The chain links TRBV9 to TRBJ1-6, with D tentatively TRBD1 (6 bases). Germline-derived CDR1 and CDR2 are SGDLS and YYNGEE. With 0 bases removed from V and 8 bases from J, the gap between germline ends came to 6 bases. The CDR3 totals 13 residues. The CDR3 DNA follows: TGTGCCAGCAGCGTAGCAGGGGATTCACCCCTCCACTTT. Translating gives CASSVAGDSPLHF. Full variable domain (outside the CDR3, taken from reference TRBV9 and TRBJ1-6): DSGVTQTPKHLITATGQRVTLRCSPRSGDLSVYWYQQSLDQGLQFLIQYYNGEERAKGNILERFSAQQFPDLHSELNLSSLELGDSALYFCASSVAGDSPLHFGNGTRLTVT.

The rearrangement uses TRBV7-2 and TRBJ1-1, with TRBD1 matching over 9 bases. This CDR3 spans 15 amino acids. Germline trimming cut 1 base from V and 3 bases from J; bases unmatched to any gene: 3. Germline assignment: CDR1 SGHTA and CDR2 FQGNSA. CDR3 residues: CASSLGDRDHTEAFF. The CDR3 coding sequence is TGTGCCAGCAGCTTAGGGGACAGGGACCACACTGAAGCTTTCTTT. Variable domain in full (rest from reference TRBV7-2 and TRBJ1-1): GAGVSQSPSNKVTEKGKDVELRCDPISGHTALYWYRQSLGQGLEFLIYFQGNSAPDKSGLPSDRFSAERTGGSVSTLTIQRTQQEDSAVYLCASSLGDRDHTEAFFGQGTRLTVV.

This chain connects TRBV5-4 to TRBJ2-5; 10 nucleotides match TRBD2. Per germline, CDR1 SGHNT and CDR2 YYREEE (reference sequence). The length of the CDR3 is 17 residues. V was clipped by 4 bases and J by 5 bases; unmatched bases: 14. CDR3 bases: TGTGCCAGCAGCCTAGGTGGGCTAGCGGGAGAGGCCGAGACCCAGTACTTC. This gives the protein CASSLGGLAGEAETQYF.

The chain joins TRBV6-4 to TRBJ1-5, with D tentatively TRBD1 (6 bases). V lost 4 bases and J 0 bases, leaving 10 bases between the germline ends. The V gene's germline CDR1 is MRHNA and CDR2 SNTAGT. CDR3 length: 15 residues. Here the CDR3 reads CASSVTGDSNQPQHF. CDR3 nucleotides: TGTGCCAGCAGTGTGACAGGTGATAGCAATCAGCCCCAGCATTTT.

The V call is TRBV9, the J call TRBJ1-2; D is possibly TRBD1 (5 bases). The germline CDR1 and CDR2 sequences are SGDLS and YYNGEE. V dropped 2 bases and J dropped 1 base, with 9 bases sitting between them. The CDR3 is made up of 14 amino acids. CDR3 region: CASSVTVSNYGYTF. CDR3 nucleotides: TGTGCCAGCAGCGTGACAGTGAGTAACTATGGCTACACCTTC. Drawing the rest from reference TRBV9 and TRBJ1-2, the complete variable domain is DSGVTQTPKHLITATGQRVTLRCSPRSGDLSVYWYQQSLDQGLQFLIQYYNGEERAKGNILERFSAQQFPDLHSELNLSSLELGDSALYFCASSVTVSNYGYTFGSGTRLTVV.

V usage is TRBV5-4 and J usage is TRBJ2-3, with TRBD1 as a possible D gene (6 bases). The germline V and J ends were trimmed by 4 bases and 0 bases, with 18 bases remaining between them. CDR3 size: 17 residues. Germline loops: CDR1 SGHNT, CDR2 YYREEE (reference sequence). The CDR3 bases are TGTGCCAGCAGCGTTAAGGGACACCCTGCTAGCACAGATACGCAGTATTTT. This sequence encodes CASSVKGHPASTDTQYF.

The V and J genes are TRBV5-1 and TRBJ2-3; D perhaps matches TRBD1 (5 bases). Germline CDR1 reads SGHRS; CDR2 reads YFSETQ. Trimming left V 8 bases short and J 4 bases short, with 20 bases between. The CDR3 covers 15 residues. CDR3 region: CASSTWGSVADTQYF. CDR3 bases: TGCGCCAGTTCTACCTGGGGCTCAGTCGCAGATACGCAGTATTTT.

The chain combines TRBV5-1 with TRBJ2-5, with a possible D match to TRBD1 (6 bases). CDR3 length: 15 residues. Trimming cost V 4 bases and J 5 bases, with 18 bases left between them. CDR1 is SGHRS, CDR2 YFSETQ, per germline. CDR3: CASSPGSGQLETQYF. The CDR3 DNA sequence: TGCGCCAGCAGCCCGGGGTCTGGACAGCTTGAGACCCAGTACTTC. The full variable domain, rest sourced from reference TRBV5-1 and TRBJ2-5, is KAGVTQTPRYLIKTRGQQVTLSCSPISGHRSVSWYQQTPGQGLQFLFEYFSETQRNKGNFPGRFSGRQFSNSRSEMNVSTLELGDSALYLCASSPGSGQLETQYFGPGTRLLVL.

The chain uses TRBV14 and TRBJ2-7, with D maybe TRBD1 (5 bases). Germline CDR1 reads SGHDN; CDR2 reads FVKESK. Trimming took 1 base from V and 5 from J, leaving 15 bases between them. The CDR3 covers 15 residues. The CDR3 here is CASSQGWGASHEQYF. The CDR3 DNA reads TGTGCCAGCAGCCAAGGGTGGGGCGCGAGCCACGAGCAGTACTTC.

The chain is built from TRBV7-6 and TRBJ1-6; TRBD1 is a possible D gene (5 bases). The germline V gene has CDR1 SGHVS and CDR2 FNYEAQ. The CDR3 totals 16 residues. V lost 5 bases and J lost 4, with 15 bases in between. CDR3 loop: CASSLGTASYNSPLHF. The CDR3 coding sequence is TGTGCCAGCAGCCTCGGGACCGCCTCGTATAATTCACCCCTCCACTTT.

The J gene is TRBJ1-4, the V gene TRBV6-5; 7 nucleotides align to TRBD1. The J segment lost 6 bases and the V segment lost 10 bases, leaving 8 bases of the junction unmatched. The CDR3 has 13 residues. The V gene's germline CDR1 is MNHEY and CDR2 SVGAGI. The CDR3 nucleotides read TGTGCCACGTCGGGACAGCCATATGAAAAACTGTTTTTT. It translates to CATSGQPYEKLFF.

This clone was observed a handful of times. The V call is TRBV28, the J call TRBJ1-6; D gene unclear. CDR1 and CDR2 (germline): MDHEN, SYDVKM. CDR3 length: 12 residues. V was pared by 2 bases and J by 10 bases, with 6 bases between. This CDR3 is CASSLDRSPLHF. The CDR3 coding sequence is TGTGCCAGCAGTTTAGATCGGTCACCCCTCCACTTT.

Comments on this clone: Other DNA sequences of this sample code for an identical CDR3. The gene calls are TRBV18 and TRBJ2-5; TRBD1 aligns across 10 bases. Near its end, the DNA agrees better with TRBJ2-7, so the J call may be wrong. CDR1 and CDR2 (germline): KGHSH, LQKENI. The length of the CDR3 is 14 residues. CDR3 bases: TGTGCCAGCTCCCCAGGACAGGGGGCCTACGAGCAGTACTTC. Protein product: CASSPGQGAYEQYF.